The 14 T cell receptor beta chains below were found in one sample sequenced in a study of blood T cells in healthy people across ages. Alongside a J-beta primer mix, a sample-barcoded 5' primer served in a second PCR lasting roughly 6 to 11 cycles. Each CDR3 protein gets one entry after TCRdb re-called the 5' RACE reads with MiXCR. The table records fewer than 2,000,000 distinct CDR3 sequences, about 39% of them present only once. The sequencing sample was made of blood. These receptor sequences come from a human donor in good health.

This clonotype has only one observation. The chain combines TRBV3-1 with TRBJ2-1; D is possibly TRBD1 (6 bases). V was clipped by 3 bases and J by 5 bases, with 14 bases between them. CDR3 size: 15 residues. Looked up from germline, CDR1 is LGHDT and CDR2 is YNNKEL (reference sequence). The CDR3 DNA sequence: TGTGCCAGCAGCCAGGAACAGGGAGTCCACAATGAGCAGTTCTTC. Protein product: CASSQEQGVHNEQFF.

The CDR3 reads CASSQEASDTEAFF. The CDR3 DNA reads TGCGCCAGCAGCCAAGAGGCGTCAGACACTGAAGCTTTCTTT. V usage is TRBV4-1 and J usage is TRBJ1-1; D remains ambiguous. CDR3 length equals 14 residues. Germline V lookup: CDR1 MGHRA, CDR2 YSYEKL. Trimming shortened V by 0 bases and J by 3 bases, and 8 bases separated the two germline ends.

This chain connects TRBV12-3 or TRBV12-4 to TRBJ1-1; D gene unclear. The CDR3 loop spans 11 amino acids. V lost 7 bases, J lost 9 bases, and 12 bases lay in between. CDR3 loop: CASIQGGKAFF. DNA for the CDR3: TGTGCCAGCATCCAAGGAGGGAAAGCTTTCTTT.

This clonotype appeared many times. This sequence joins TRBV4-1 and TRBJ2-7; D is unresolved. The V gene lost 5 bases and the J gene lost 3 bases, with 11 bases spanning the gap. Germline V gives CDR1 MGHRA, CDR2 YSYEKL. The CDR3 is made up of 13 amino acids. CDR3 in DNA: TGCGCCAGCAGCGTCAGAGAAAGCTACGAGCAGTACTTC. Residues: CASSVRESYEQYF.

The sample holds a few counts of this clonotype. This chain connects TRBV10-3 to TRBJ2-7; TRBD2 might be the D (5 bases). The germline V gene encodes CDR1 ENHRY and CDR2 SYGVKD. The CDR3 extends over 13 amino acids. Trimming left V 3 bases short and J 6 bases short, with 12 bases between. The CDR3 sequence is CAISDLGLREQYF. The DNA for the CDR3 is TGTGCCATCAGTGACCTTGGACTGCGCGAGCAGTACTTC.

This clonotype has just a few counts. V is TRBV9 and J is TRBJ1-2, with D maybe TRBD1 (5 bases). Germline V CDR1 and CDR2: SGDLS, YYNGEE. The CDR3 runs to 17 residues. The V gene lost 1 base and the J gene lost 2 bases, with 18 bases spanning the gap. Here the CDR3 reads CASSVSDTHLSNYGYTF. The CDR3 DNA is TGTGCCAGCAGCGTATCGGACACGCACCTTTCCAACTATGGCTACACCTTC.

V and J are TRBV6-2 or TRBV6-3 and TRBJ1-5; D is undetermined. Germline CDR1 and CDR2: MNHEY and SVGEGT. The CDR3 extends over 14 amino acids. V was pared by 1 base and J by 4 bases, with 8 bases between. The CDR3 sequence is CASSYYLENQPQHF. DNA of the CDR3: TGTGCCAGCAGTTACTATTTGGAAAATCAGCCCCAGCATTTT.

This clonotype was picked up a small number of times. The genes are TRBV6-1 and TRBJ2-5; no clear D. The CDR3 has 13 amino acids. Trimming left V 0 bases short and J 2 bases short, with 4 bases between. CDR1 is MNHNS and CDR2 is SASEGT in the germline V gene. CDR3 amino acids: CASSEALQETQYF. DNA of the CDR3: TGTGCCAGCAGTGAAGCCTTACAAGAGACCCAGTACTTC.

This clonotype was picked up one time. The chain combines TRBV6-2 or TRBV6-3 with TRBJ2-3, with D unresolved. The CDR3 is 16 residues long. Per the germline V gene, CDR1 is MNHEY and CDR2 is SVGEGT. The V gene lost 0 bases and the J gene lost 0 bases, with 10 bases spanning the gap. Written as DNA, the CDR3 is TGTGCCAGCAGTTACTCGGCTCAAAGAAGCACAGATACGCAGTATTTT. This sequence encodes CASSYSAQRSTDTQYF.

This clonotype was seen more than once but under ten times. The chain has TRBV7-2 and TRBJ2-5; D possibly corresponds to TRBD1 (6 bases). The germline gives CDR1 SGHTA, CDR2 FQGNSA. This CDR3 region has 15 residues. Trimming stripped 2 bases from V and 4 bases from J, with 14 bases between. CDR3 sequence (DNA): TGTGCCAGCAGCTTAAATCGTGGCAGGGGAGAGACCCAGTACTTC. It codes for CASSLNRGRGETQYF.

This clonotype was seen ten or more times. This chain links TRBV6-2 or TRBV6-3 with TRBJ2-5; D not certain. CDR1 MNHEY and CDR2 SVGEGT come from the germline V gene. The V and J ends lost 2 bases and 0 bases respectively, with 4 bases between them. This CDR3 is built from 13 residues. CDR3 in DNA: TGTGCCAGCAGTTACGAACACCAAGAGACCCAGTACTTC. Residues: CASSYEHQETQYF.

J is TRBJ2-4 and V is TRBV18; TRBD1 matches 10 bases. Near its end, the DNA agrees better with TRBJ2-7, so the J call may be wrong. CDR3 length equals 15 residues. Germline V gene sequence: CDR1 KGHSH, CDR2 LQKENI. The CDR3 protein is CASFNDRGRSNEQYF. As DNA, the CDR3 is TGTGCCAGCTTCAATGACAGGGGGCGTAGCAACGAGCAGTACTTC.

The chain uses TRBV4-2 and TRBJ2-1; D gene unclear. There are 16 residues in the CDR3. The germline V gene encodes CDR1 LGHNA and CDR2 YNFKEQ. The V gene lost 4 bases and the J gene lost 0 bases, with 13 bases spanning the gap. The CDR3 nucleotides are TGTGCCAGCAGCCGATCATCTGCGAGCTCCTACAATGAGCAGTTCTTC. Translating it yields CASSRSSASSYNEQFF.

This clonotype appeared a single time. The V call is TRBV29-1, the J call TRBJ1-2; tentative D call: TRBD1 (6 bases). This CDR3 has 13 amino acids. Germline values: CDR1 SQVTM, CDR2 ANQGSEA. Trimming shortened V by 4 bases and J by 4 bases, and 13 bases separated the two germline ends. Here the CDR3 reads CSVGGGTLYGYTF. CDR3 coding DNA: TGCAGCGTTGGGGGGGGGACACTCTATGGCTACACCTTC.